Presented here are 12 T cell receptor beta chains from one specimen sequenced in a study of Ad26.COV2.S vaccination and SARS-CoV-2 variants. Sequencing used immunoSEQ multiplex PCR; TCRdb keeps in-frame clones, though not all of them. The sample has 350,000 to 500,000 clones, roughly 89% seen once. This sample's treatment: some 20 received Ad26.COV2.S at low or high dose, single or two shots; roughly five received placebo; per-sample allocation not given. Each sample was drawn 63 days after the first injection (of vaccine or placebo). Sequencing used peripheral blood, obtained in a trial of Ad26.COV2.S vaccine versus placebo. These TCRs come from a person between 18 and 65 years old who received the Ad26.COV2.S COVID-19 vaccine or a placebo.

This chain joins TRBV5-4 and TRBJ2-1; 11 positions agree with TRBD2. The CDR3 is made up of 16 amino acids. Germline CDR1 and CDR2: SGHNT and YYREEE (reference sequence). The V segment lost 4 bases and the J segment 11 bases; nucleotides outside the gene matches: 14. In DNA form, the CDR3 reads TGTGCCAGCAGCCGCTTGACTAGCGGGGTGGGAGCGAAGCAGTTCTTC. Encoded protein: CASSRLTSGVGAKQFF.

The V call is TRBV18, the J call TRBJ2-7, with 7 bases aligning to TRBD1. This CDR3 region has 15 residues. CDR1 KGHSH and CDR2 LQKENI come from the germline V gene. J gave up 1 base and V 3 bases, and 6 bases lay outside the gene matches. The CDR3 loop reads CASSPRDSGSYEQYF. CDR3 bases: TGTGCCAGCTCACCCAGGGACAGTGGTTCCTACGAGCAGTACTTC.

The chain joins TRBV7-9 to TRBJ2-1; no clear D. Trimming cost V 5 bases and J 9 bases, with 14 bases left between them. This CDR3 has 13 amino acids. From germline, CDR1 is SEHNR and CDR2 FQNEAQ (reference sequence). The CDR3 bases are TGTGCCAGCAGCCCCCTGTCGGCGCGTGAGCAGTTCTTC. Amino acids: CASSPLSAREQFF.

The V gene is TRBV19, the J gene TRBJ1-5; no definite D call. V was pared by 3 bases and J by 7 bases, with 13 bases between. The germline CDR1 and CDR2 sequences are LNHDA and SQIVND (reference sequence). The CDR3 is made up of 14 amino acids. CDR3 bases: TGTGCCAGTAGTATCGTTGGGAAGGAGCAGCCCCAGCATTTT. It translates to CASSIVGKEQPQHF.

The chain combines TRBV7-3 with TRBJ1-1; D remains ambiguous. This CDR3 comprises 14 residues. Germline V CDR1 and CDR2: SGHTA, FQGTGA. The V end was cut by 5 bases, the J end by 4 bases, with 14 bases between. CDR3 nucleotides: TGTGCCAGCAGCGAGTATCTATTGGCCACTGAAGCTTTCTTT. Amino acid sequence: CASSEYLLATEAFF.

The CDR3 loop reads CASTKLGRGYNSPLHF. DNA for the CDR3: TGTGCCAGCACCAAACTCGGTCGGGGTTATAATTCACCCCTCCACTTT. V is TRBV5-8 and J is TRBJ1-6; D is uncertain. Germline CDR1 and CDR2: SGHTS and YDEGEE. This CDR3 has 16 residues. V lost 6 bases and J lost 4, with 17 bases in between.

The chain links TRBV15 to TRBJ2-1; D remains ambiguous. Germline V gene sequence: CDR1 LNHNV, CDR2 YYDKDF (reference sequence). This CDR3 comprises 12 residues. The V end lost 4 bases, the J end lost 7 bases, and 8 bases lay between the germline ends. The CDR3 nucleotides are TGTGCCACCAGCATGGAACGGAATGAGCAGTTCTTC. It specifies CATSMERNEQFF.

The chain is built from TRBV9 and TRBJ1-1; D possibly corresponds to TRBD1 (5 bases). The CDR3 runs to 14 residues. Germline CDR1 reads SGDLS; CDR2 reads YYNGEE. Trimming took 4 bases from V and 0 from J, leaving 10 bases between them. The CDR3 coding sequence is TGTGCCAGCAGCCCCCGGGGGATGAACACTGAAGCTTTCTTT. It translates to CASSPRGMNTEAFF.

The chain joins TRBV4-1 to TRBJ2-1; D gene unclear. The germline V and J ends were trimmed by 4 bases and 4 bases, with 14 bases remaining between them. The V gene's germline CDR1 is MGHRA and CDR2 YSYEKL. CDR3 length: 15 amino acids. In nucleotides, the CDR3 is TGCGCCAGCAGCCGCGAACAGCAAATATACAATGAGCAGTTCTTC. This gives the protein CASSREQQIYNEQFF.

The chain combines TRBV27 with TRBJ1-5; D not certain. The V gene's germline CDR1 is MNHEY and CDR2 SMNVEV (reference sequence). V was shortened by 2 bases and J by 8 bases, with 10 bases between the two germline ends. The CDR3 totals 13 residues. In nucleotides, the CDR3 is TGTGCCAGCAGTTTAAATTGGTTGGAGCCCCAGCATTTT. Residues: CASSLNWLEPQHF.

This clone was seen only a few times. The chain couples TRBV24-1 to TRBJ2-3, with D tentatively TRBD2 (7 bases). V gave up 4 bases and J gave up 6 bases, with 22 bases separating them. The V gene's germline CDR1 is KGHDR and CDR2 SFDVKD. The length of the CDR3 is 17 residues. In DNA form, the CDR3 reads TGTGCCACCAGTGAGAGGCTTGGGGGGGGCTTTCTGGATACGCAGTATTTT. It yields the protein CATSERLGGGFLDTQYF.

This CDR3 reads CASSPPLVGELFF. Here the CDR3 DNA reads TGTGCCAGCAGCCCCCCCCTTGTCGGGGAGCTGTTTTTT. The V call is TRBV7-9, the J call TRBJ2-2, with unresolved D. V was trimmed by 5 bases and J by 7 bases, leaving 11 bases between them. This CDR3 has 13 amino acids. Germline CDR1 is SEHNR and CDR2 is FQNEAQ (reference sequence).